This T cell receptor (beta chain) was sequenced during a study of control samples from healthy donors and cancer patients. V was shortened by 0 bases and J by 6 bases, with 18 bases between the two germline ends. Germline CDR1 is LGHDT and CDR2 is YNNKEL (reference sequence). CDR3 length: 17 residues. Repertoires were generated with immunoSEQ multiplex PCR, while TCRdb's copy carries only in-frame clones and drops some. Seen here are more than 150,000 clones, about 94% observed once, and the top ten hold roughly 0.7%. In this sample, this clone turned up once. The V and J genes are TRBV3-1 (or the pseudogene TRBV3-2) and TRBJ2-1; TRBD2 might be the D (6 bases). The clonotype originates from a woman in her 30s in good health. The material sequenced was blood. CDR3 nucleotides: TGTGCCAGCAGCCAAGATCCGAGCGGGCTGGTTATCAATGAGCAGTTCTTC. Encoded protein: CASSQDPSGLVINEQFF.